This T cell receptor (beta chain) was found in a study of beta chain features in type 1 diabetes. This clone was found a few times. Its specificity is unknown. Reverse transcribing all isolated RNA meant expressed TCRB transcripts were sequenced. Clones were read by immunoSEQ multiplex PCR, and TCRdb kept only the in-frame ones, dropping some. The sample consists of tens of thousands of clones, under 35% of them appearing once. Looked up from germline, CDR1 is MGHDK and CDR2 is SYGVNS. J was trimmed by 2 bases and V by 5 bases; bases with no gene match: 7. CDR3 length: 15 amino acids. Notes on the study in general: Any PCR bias toward short templates would affect both groups alike. For Type 1 diabetes patients, all four CD4+ subsets carried TCRB CDR3s that were moderately but significantly shorter. Naive, central memory and Treg TCRB repertoires appeared more alike in patients than in healthy donors. Cells carrying high TCR expression could end up over-represented when cDNA is sequenced.

The specimen sequenced was stem cell memory CD4+ T cells from blood. This clonotype was obtained from a woman aged 18-30 years in good health. The rearrangement joins TRBV25-1 to TRBJ2-3, with 7 bases fitting TRBD1. This CDR3 is CASSLRQGSTDTQYF. The CDR3, as DNA: TGTGCCAGCAGTCTACGACAGGGTTCCACAGATACGCAGTATTTT.